Included here is one T cell receptor (beta chain) sequence, with context. Its antigen is unknown. This entry belongs to a study of vaccination effects on CD4 cells after COVID-19. The ViraFEST assay expanded antigen-specific CD4+ T cells with viral peptide pools before sequencing. The authors isolated CD4+ T cells after around 9 days of culture. A positive SARS-CoV-2 PCR test fell between March and December 2020. Clones were sequenced by immunoSEQ multiplex PCR, and TCRdb holds only the in-frame ones, with some missing. In the table there are tens of thousands of clones, around 82% of which are singletons. The sequencing here drew on CD4+ T cells from PBMCs cultured with HIV peptides, taken before COVID-19 vaccination. The subset here: HIV-1 Nef peptide pool negative control/reference culture. This TCR derives from a human donor who had a prior SARS-CoV-2 infection.

The CDR3 DNA reads as TGCGCCAGCAGCCTGGAGGGGGCCTCCCGCCGGGACAATGAGCAGTTCTTC. The encoded protein is CASSLEGASRRDNEQFF. The J gene is TRBJ2-1, the V gene TRBV5-1; D may be TRBD1 (7 bases). The CDR3 length is 17 residues. Trimming shortened V by 4 bases and J by 5 bases, and 22 bases separated the two germline ends. The germline CDR1 and CDR2 sequences are SGHRS and YFSETQ.